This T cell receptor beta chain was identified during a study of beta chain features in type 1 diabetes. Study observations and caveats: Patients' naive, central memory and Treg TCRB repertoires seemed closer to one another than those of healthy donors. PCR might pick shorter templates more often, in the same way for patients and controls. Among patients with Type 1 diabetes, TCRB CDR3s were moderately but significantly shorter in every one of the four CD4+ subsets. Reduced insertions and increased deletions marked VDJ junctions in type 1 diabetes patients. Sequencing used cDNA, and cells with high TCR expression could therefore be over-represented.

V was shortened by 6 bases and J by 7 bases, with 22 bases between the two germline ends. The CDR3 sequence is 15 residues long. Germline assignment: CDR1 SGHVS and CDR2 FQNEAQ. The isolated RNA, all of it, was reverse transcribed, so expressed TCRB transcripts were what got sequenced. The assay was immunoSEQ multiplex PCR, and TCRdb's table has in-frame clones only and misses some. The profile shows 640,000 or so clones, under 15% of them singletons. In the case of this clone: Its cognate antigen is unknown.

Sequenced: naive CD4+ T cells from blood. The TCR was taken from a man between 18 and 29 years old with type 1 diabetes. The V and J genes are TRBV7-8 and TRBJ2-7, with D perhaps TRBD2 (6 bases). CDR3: CASRPRRVGTKEQYF. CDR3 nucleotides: TGTGCCAGCAGGCCTCGGAGGGTGGGCACTAAGGAGCAGTACTTC.